This entry lists 27 T cell receptor beta chains sequenced from one sample in a study of radiotherapy plus CTLA-4 blockade in lung cancer. Only in-frame clones appear in the TCRdb table, and some are missing; sequencing was by immunoSEQ multiplex PCR. The data contain approximately 52,000 clones, roughly 77% of them singletons. The material sequenced was peripheral blood, taken from a patient treated with radiotherapy plus ipilimumab. The receptors here all came from a human donor with non-small cell lung cancer who had a complete response to radiotherapy plus ipilimumab.

V gene TRBV18 combines with J gene TRBJ1-1; TRBD1 aligns across 8 bases. CDR1 KGHSH and CDR2 LQKENI come from the germline V gene. J gave up 2 bases and V 6 bases, and 5 bases lay outside the gene matches. CDR3 length: 14 residues. CDR3 in DNA: TGTGCCAGCTCTCCGGACAGGGATAACACTGAAGCTTTCTTT. It specifies CASSPDRDNTEAFF.

This CDR3 is CASSHKGVEGTEAFF. The CDR3 DNA is TGTGCCAGCAGCCATAAAGGGGTGGAGGGGACTGAAGCTTTCTTT. The chain employs TRBV7-9 and TRBJ1-1, with D possibly being TRBD1 (5 bases). Germline V gene data show CDR1 as SEHNR and CDR2 as FQNEAQ (reference sequence). The V end lost 5 bases, the J end lost 5 bases, and 18 bases lay between the germline ends. The CDR3 totals 15 residues.

The V and J genes are TRBV11-3 and TRBJ2-1; 15 bases map to TRBD2. This CDR3 is 18 amino acids long. CDR1 and CDR2 from the germline V gene are SGHNT and YENEEA. V lost 2 bases and J lost 8; bases outside the gene matches: 10. The CDR3, as DNA: TGTGCCAGCAGCTTAAATCTCGGACTAGCGGGAGGGTCCCATGAGCAGTTCTTC. It encodes CASSLNLGLAGGSHEQFF.

V gene TRBV11-2 combines with J gene TRBJ2-1, with 8 bases matching TRBD2. Germline assignment: CDR1 SGHAT and CDR2 FQNNGV. Germline trimming cut 7 bases from V and 5 bases from J; bases unmatched to any gene: 13. The CDR3 has 16 amino acids. The CDR3 DNA sequence: TGTGCCAGCACGGACGGGCTCGGGAGGGCCGACAATGAGCAGTTCTTC. It specifies CASTDGLGRADNEQFF.

This clone was recorded only once. The V and J genes are TRBV9 and TRBJ2-2; 12 nucleotides match TRBD2. The CDR3 extends over 19 amino acids. With 5 bases clipped from V and 1 base from J, the junction kept 12 bases outside the gene matches. Germline CDR1 reads SGDLS; CDR2 reads YYNGEE. The CDR3 sequence is CASSAGASGRARNTGELFF. CDR3 sequence (DNA): TGTGCCAGCAGTGCAGGGGCTAGCGGGAGGGCCCGGAACACCGGGGAGCTGTTTTTT.

As for this clone: At one boundary the junction diverges from the germline segment, which might be a read error. The chain has TRBV10-2 and TRBJ2-1, with D perhaps matching TRBD2 (5 bases). This CDR3 has 12 residues. The germline V gene has CDR1 WSHSY and CDR2 SAAADI. Written as DNA, the CDR3 is TGCGCCAGCAGGACGGACGAGGGCTCGATGCTCTTC. It specifies CASRTDEGSMLF.

V and J are TRBV28 and TRBJ1-6, with D possibly being TRBD1 (6 bases). This CDR3 spans 15 amino acids. Between the trimmed V and J ends, which lost 5 bases and 6 bases, there was a span of 14 bases. Germline lookup yields CDR1 MDHEN and CDR2 SYDVKM. The chain's CDR3 is CASSTRGYGNSPLHF. The CDR3 DNA follows: TGTGCCAGCAGTACCAGGGGTTACGGTAATTCACCCCTCCACTTT.

The gene calls are TRBV29-1 and TRBJ2-3; 7 nucleotides line up with TRBD2. CDR3 length: 14 residues. Losses at the gene ends were 8 bases for V and 5 bases for J; bases not matched to a gene: 13. CDR1 and CDR2 (germline): SQVTM, ANQGSEA. In DNA, the CDR3 is TGCAGCTTCTCTCGTGCGGGAGTGGTAGATACGCAGTATTTT. Amino acid sequence: CSFSRAGVVDTQYF.

In its sample, this clone was seen a few times. The rearrangement links TRBV19 to TRBJ1-2; 11 nucleotides align to TRBD1. Losses at the gene ends were 7 bases for V and 4 bases for J; bases not matched to a gene: 5. The CDR3 runs to 14 residues. Per the germline V gene, CDR1 is LNHDA and CDR2 is SQIVND (reference sequence). The CDR3 reads CASTLGQGAYGYTF. CDR3 sequence (DNA): TGTGCCAGTACCCTCGGACAGGGGGCCTATGGCTACACCTTC.

The chain combines TRBV7-2 with TRBJ1-4, with a possible D match to TRBD1 (5 bases). The ends were cut back, 5 bases at V and 10 bases at J, with 20 bases in the middle. Germline lookup yields CDR1 SGHTA and CDR2 FQGNSA. The length of the CDR3 is 15 residues. Here the CDR3 reads CASSPRGNSGGKLFF. In nucleotides, the CDR3 is TGTGCCAGCAGCCCCCGGGGGAACTCTGGCGGAAAACTGTTTTTT.

The chain is built from TRBV6-4 and TRBJ2-7; 7 nucleotides line up with TRBD1. Unmatched junction bases numbered 4, after V lost 6 bases and J lost 2 bases. There are 13 residues in the CDR3. Germline CDR1 MRHNA, CDR2 SNTAGT. CDR3 protein: CASSGQVPYEQYV. The CDR3 nucleotides read TGTGCCAGCAGCGGACAGGTCCCCTACGAGCAGTACGTC.

This chain joins TRBV27 and TRBJ2-7, with TRBD1 as a possible D gene (8 bases). Germline assignment: CDR1 MNHEY and CDR2 SMNVEV (reference sequence). The CDR3 spans 14 residues. V was trimmed by 7 bases and J by 0 bases, leaving 13 bases between them. The CDR3 region has the DNA TGTGCCAGCACGACAGGGGAGGGCTCCTACGAGCAGTACGTC. This gives the protein CASTTGEGSYEQYV.

This chain links TRBV6-1 with TRBJ2-3; 7 bases match TRBD2. This CDR3 is 15 amino acids long. Unmatched junction bases numbered 13, after V lost 9 bases and J lost 4 bases. CDR1 and CDR2 from the germline V gene are MNHNS and SASEGT. CDR3 loop: CASTLLAKFADTQYF. CDR3 DNA: TGTGCCAGTACTTTACTAGCGAAATTCGCAGATACGCAGTATTTT.

This rearrangement joins TRBV6-5 to TRBJ1-5, with D possibly being TRBD1 (5 bases). The CDR3 is 14 amino acids. V shed 5 bases and J shed 7 bases, with 15 bases lying between them. Germline CDR1 and CDR2: MNHEY and SVGAGI. The CDR3 loop reads CASSPYQGNQPQHF. DNA of the CDR3: TGTGCCAGCAGTCCTTATCAGGGTAACCAGCCCCAGCATTTT.

The rearrangement joins TRBV5-6 to TRBJ1-4; no clear D. Germline V gene sequence: CDR1 SGHDT, CDR2 YYEEEE. This CDR3 region has 13 residues. The V end lost 3 bases, the J end lost 7 bases, and 10 bases lay between the germline ends. CDR3 sequence reads: CASSSREPEKLFF. The CDR3 nucleotides read TGTGCCAGCAGCTCCCGGGAACCTGAAAAACTGTTTTTT. Filled out from reference TRBV5-6 and TRBJ1-4, the complete variable domain reads DAGVTQSPTHLIKTRGQQVTLRCSPKSGHDTVSWYQQALGQGPQFIFQYYEEEERQRGNFPDRFSGHQFPNYSSELNVNALLLGDSALYLCASSSREPEKLFFGSGTQLSVL.

This chain joins TRBV6-6 and TRBJ1-5; no clear D gene. V lost 4 bases to trimming and J lost 0 bases, with 10 bases between them. CDR1 MNHNY and CDR2 SVGAGI come from the germline V gene (reference sequence). The CDR3 spans 15 residues. DNA for the CDR3: TGTGCCAGCAGTTTGGGGAGGACTAGCAATCAGCCCCAGCATTTT. Its protein product is CASSLGRTSNQPQHF.

In DNA, the CDR3 is TGTGCCAGCAGTGTGGGCCAGGAGACCCAGTACTTC. It codes for CASSVGQETQYF. The rearrangement links TRBV2 to TRBJ2-5, with D hard to call. CDR3 length: 12 residues. Trimming took 4 bases from V and 5 from J, leaving 8 bases between them. Germline CDR1 is SNHLY and CDR2 is FYNNEI. Drawing the rest from reference TRBV2 and TRBJ2-5, the complete variable domain is EPEVTQTPSHQVTQMGQEVILRCVPISNHLYFYWYRQILGQKVEFLVSFYNNEISEKSEIFDDQFSVERPDGSNFTLKIRSTKLEDSAMYFCASSVGQETQYFGPGTRLLVL.

The rearrangement links TRBV15 to TRBJ1-2, with TRBD1 matching over 9 bases. CDR3 size: 13 residues. V was clipped by 3 bases and J by 4 bases; unmatched bases: 0. Germline loops: CDR1 LNHNV, CDR2 YYDKDF (reference sequence). CDR3 region: CATSRDRGYGYTF. The CDR3 DNA follows: TGTGCCACCAGCAGGGACAGGGGCTATGGCTACACCTTC.

The V call is TRBV19, the J call TRBJ1-4; 9 nucleotides line up with TRBD1. Germline CDR1 reads LNHDA; CDR2 reads SQIVND (reference sequence). The J segment lost 5 bases and the V segment lost 3 bases, leaving 10 bases of the junction unmatched. The CDR3 loop spans 17 amino acids. CDR3 nucleotide sequence: TGTGCCAGTAGTATTGGACGGGGACAGGGTGTAAATGAAAAACTGTTTTTT. Its translation: CASSIGRGQGVNEKLFF.

The chain is built from TRBV15 and TRBJ2-5; 8 nucleotides align to TRBD2. The CDR3 contains 15 residues. The trim removed 4 bases at V and 12 bases at J, leaving 16 bases unmatched. CDR1 is LNHNV and CDR2 is YYDKDF in the germline V gene (reference sequence). The CDR3 bases are TGTGCCACCAGCACGGGCGGCCGGGGGGGGCGGGGGAAGTACTTC. Encoded protein: CATSTGGRGGRGKYF.

The chain employs TRBV14 and TRBJ1-4; D is unresolved. The CDR3 contains 13 residues. Germline CDR1 is SGHDN and CDR2 is FVKESK. Trimming removed 5 bases from V and 8 bases from J, with 12 bases in between. CDR3 amino acids: CASSSFRGEKLFF. In DNA, the CDR3 is TGTGCCAGCAGCTCCTTTCGAGGGGAAAAACTGTTTTTT.

The chain uses TRBV7-9 and TRBJ2-5; TRBD2 is a possible D gene (7 bases). V lost 4 bases and J 5 bases, leaving 20 bases between the germline ends. The CDR3 loop spans 16 amino acids. Germline values: CDR1 SEHNR, CDR2 FQNEAQ (reference sequence). CDR3 nucleotides: TGTGCCAGCAGCTGGAGCTGGGGGGGCCAATATGAGACCCAGTACTTC. Its translation: CASSWSWGGQYETQYF.

This clone showed up just once. The rearrangement joins TRBV2 to TRBJ2-1; TRBD1 matches at 10 bases. With V trimmed by 5 bases and J by 8 bases, 6 bases remained unmatched. The CDR3 has 14 residues. CDR1 is SNHLY, CDR2 FYNNEI, per germline. CDR3 protein: CASSTGTGVDEQFF. The CDR3 DNA follows: TGTGCCAGCAGTACCGGGACAGGGGTTGATGAGCAGTTCTTC.

The chain recombines TRBV7-2 with TRBJ2-7; 8 nucleotides line up with TRBD2. CDR1 SGHTA and CDR2 FQGNSA come from the germline V gene. J gave up 2 bases and V 5 bases, and 8 bases lay outside the gene matches. The CDR3 covers 15 residues. The CDR3 nucleotides read TGTGCCAGCAGCCCCTGGGGTAGCGGGGCCTACGAGCAGTACTTC. Amino acids: CASSPWGSGAYEQYF.

The J gene is TRBJ1-1, the V gene TRBV19, with 7 bases that match TRBD1. The V gene's germline CDR1 is LNHDA and CDR2 SQIVND (reference sequence). This CDR3 is 16 amino acids long. V was clipped by 7 bases and J by 5 bases; unmatched bases: 16. The CDR3 here is CASIPRRGRPTTEAFF. The CDR3 nucleotides read TGTGCCAGTATCCCCAGAAGGGGGCGACCTACGACTGAAGCTTTCTTT. Supplemented by reference TRBV19 and TRBJ1-1, the full variable domain reads DGGITQSPKYLFRKEGQNVTLSCEQNLNHDAMYWYRQDPGQGLRLIYYSQIVNDFQKGDIAEGYSVSREKKESFPLTVTSAQKNPTAFYLCASIPRRGRPTTEAFFGQGTRLTVV.

This chain uses TRBV4-3 with TRBJ2-1; D perhaps matches TRBD1 (5 bases). CDR1 and CDR2 (germline): LGHNA, YSLEER. Trimming removed 6 bases from V and 9 bases from J, with 15 bases in between. The CDR3 is 13 amino acids. The CDR3 is CASSKEEQAEQFF. For the CDR3, the DNA is TGCGCCAGCAGTAAAGAAGAACAGGCTGAGCAGTTCTTC.

The chain is built from TRBV6-6 and TRBJ2-7; weak D call: TRBD2 (5 bases). This CDR3 has 13 residues. V shed 6 bases and J shed 6 bases, with 15 bases lying between them. Germline V gives CDR1 MNHNY, CDR2 SVGAGI (reference sequence). CDR3 amino acids: CASSRWSGSEQYV. The CDR3 DNA is TGTGCCAGCAGCCGATGGTCGGGATCCGAGCAGTACGTC.